This passage covers 21 T cell receptor beta chains from one sample sequenced in a study of shared T cell receptors in the human thymus. Method: immunoSEQ multiplex PCR; TCRdb's copy keeps in-frame clones and lacks some. The sample has 500,000 to 850,000 clones, approximately 87% seen once. The sample was also linked to a second study, of human thymus T cells.

The sequencing sample was made of thymocytes. Receptors originate from a boy under two years old with a congenital heart defect.

The chain carries TRBV28 and TRBJ2-2; weak D call: TRBD1 (6 bases). The CDR3 spans 16 residues. Germline loops: CDR1 MDHEN, CDR2 SYDVKM. Trimming cost V 5 bases and J 5 bases, with 18 bases left between them. The CDR3 is CASSRSGVKSTGELFF. The DNA of the CDR3 is TGTGCCAGCAGTCGTTCAGGGGTTAAATCAACCGGGGAGCTGTTTTTT.

This chain joins TRBV4-3 and TRBJ1-3; maybe TRBD1 (6 bases). V lost 3 bases, J lost 1 base, and 10 bases lay in between. The CDR3 is made up of 15 amino acids. Germline-derived CDR1 and CDR2 are LGHNA and YSLEER. CDR3 in amino acids: CASSQKQGSGNTIYF. The CDR3 coding sequence is TGCGCCAGCAGCCAGAAACAGGGTTCTGGAAACACCATATATTTT.

The V gene is TRBV2, the J gene TRBJ2-1, with TRBD2 matching 12 bases. J was trimmed by 5 bases and V by 8 bases; bases with no gene match: 13. CDR3 length: 17 residues. CDR1 is SNHLY, CDR2 FYNNEI, per germline. The DNA for the CDR3 is TGTGCCAGCGAGGCTAGCGGGAGGGGAGGGGAAAACAATGAGCAGTTCTTC. It yields the protein CASEASGRGGENNEQFF.

The chain carries TRBV5-4 and TRBJ1-1, with a possible D match to TRBD1 (5 bases). This CDR3 spans 14 amino acids. Germline V lookup: CDR1 SGHNT, CDR2 YYREEE (reference sequence). V gave up 7 bases and J gave up 6 bases, with 19 bases separating them. CDR3 coding DNA: TGTGCCAGCGGGCGGGAGAGGGGCTTGTCTGAAGCTTTCTTT. Encoded protein: CASGRERGLSEAFF. Full variable domain (rest looked up from reference TRBV5-4 and TRBJ1-1): ETGVTQSPTHLIKTRGQQVTLRCSSQSGHNTVSWYQQALGQGPQFIFQYYREEENGRGNFPPRFSGLQFPNYSSELNVNALELDDSALYLCASGRERGLSEAFFGQGTRLTVV.

CDR3 nucleotide sequence: TGTGCCAGCAGCCAAGCACTATTGAGCGGGGGCCAAGAGACCCAGTACTTC. It is translated as CASSQALLSGGQETQYF. V usage is TRBV14 and J usage is TRBJ2-5; 8 nucleotides line up with TRBD2. CDR3 size: 17 residues. The germline CDR1 and CDR2 sequences are SGHDN and FVKESK. V shed 1 base and J 1 base; nucleotides not matched to a gene: 8.

This clone showed up just a few times. The rearrangement joins TRBV18 to TRBJ2-1; TRBD2 matches 8 bases. CDR1 and CDR2 (germline): KGHSH, LQKENI. J lost 2 bases, V lost 6 bases, and 0 bases had no gene match. CDR3 length: 13 residues. The CDR3 spells CASSRGAYNEQFF. DNA of the CDR3: TGTGCCAGCTCGCGGGGGGCCTACAATGAGCAGTTCTTC.

J is TRBJ1-4 and V is TRBV15; tentatively, D is TRBD1 (5 bases). Trimming took off 8 bases at V and 0 bases at J, with 22 bases between the two ends. CDR3 length: 18 amino acids. Germline CDR1 LNHNV, CDR2 YYDKDF (reference sequence). Here the CDR3 reads CATQTGGVNLTTNEKLFF. The DNA of the CDR3 is TGTGCCACCCAGACGGGGGGGGTTAACCTAACAACTAATGAAAAACTGTTTTTT.

This clone has just a few counts. The CDR3 here is CASRGDLAGGEQFF. The CDR3 DNA reads as TGCGCCAGCAGGGGGGATCTAGCGGGAGGTGAGCAGTTCTTC. The genes are TRBV10-2 and TRBJ2-1; 11 positions agree with TRBD2. The length of the CDR3 is 14 residues. J gave up 9 bases and V 6 bases, and 7 bases lay outside the gene matches. Germline CDR1 WSHSY, CDR2 SAAADI.

J is TRBJ2-5 and V is TRBV5-4, with TRBD2 matching over 9 bases. The V gene end was trimmed by 6 bases and the J gene end by 2 bases; junction bases not matched to a gene: 11. Germline V CDR1 and CDR2: SGHNT, YYREEE (reference sequence). The CDR3 runs 16 residues. CDR3 region: CASNLGLAGLQETQYF. CDR3 coding DNA: TGTGCCAGCAATCTAGGGCTAGCGGGGCTTCAAGAGACCCAGTACTTC.

With respect to this clone: A junction end diverges from the germline sequence, so it may reflect a read error. The same CDR3 is also encoded by other DNA sequences in this sample. The rearrangement uses TRBV13 and TRBJ1-1, with D perhaps matching TRBD1 (5 bases). The CDR3 length is 14 residues. From germline, CDR1 is PRHDT and CDR2 FYEKMQ (reference sequence). This CDR3 reads CASSLSRSGSAAFF. The CDR3 region has the DNA TGCGCCAGCAGCTTAAGCCGATCAGGGTCAGCAGCTTTCTTT.

This chain uses TRBV10-3 with TRBJ2-7; 10 bases are shared with TRBD2. Trimming cost V 5 bases and J 0 bases; bases outside gene matches: 4. CDR3 length: 15 amino acids. From germline, CDR1 is ENHRY and CDR2 SYGVKD. CDR3 DNA sequence: TGTGCCATCAGTCCCGCTAGCGGGAGCTCCTACGAGCAGTACTTC. This translates into CAISPASGSSYEQYF.

The V and J genes are TRBV5-6 and TRBJ2-2; 7 bases are a match to TRBD1. Germline V gene sequence: CDR1 SGHDT, CDR2 YYEEEE. J was trimmed by 8 bases and V by 2 bases; bases with no gene match: 15. This CDR3 spans 17 amino acids. In DNA form, the CDR3 reads TGTGCCAGCAGCTTAGAGGGACAGAGAATCTCTCTGGGGGAGCTGTTTTTT. Its translation: CASSLEGQRISLGELFF. Together with reference TRBV5-6 and TRBJ2-2, the CDR3 gives the full variable domain: DAGVTQSPTHLIKTRGQQVTLRCSPKSGHDTVSWYQQALGQGPQFIFQYYEEEERQRGNFPDRFSGHQFPNYSSELNVNALLLGDSALYLCASSLEGQRISLGELFFGEGSRLTVL.

The chain links TRBV5-1 to TRBJ1-1; maybe TRBD1 (6 bases). The CDR3 loop spans 14 amino acids. Germline CDR1 reads SGHRS; CDR2 reads YFSETQ. V was cut by 2 bases and J by 2 bases, with 10 bases left in between. DNA for the CDR3: TGCGCCAGCAGCTTATACAGGGATAACACTGAAGCTTTCTTT. Protein sequence: CASSLYRDNTEAFF.

This clone has a single count. The chain combines TRBV7-8 with TRBJ2-3; 9 bases are a match to TRBD1. V was pared by 5 bases and J by 3 bases, with 21 bases of the junction left unmatched. This CDR3 contains 20 residues. Germline-derived CDR1 and CDR2 are SGHVS and FQNEAQ. The CDR3 sequence: CASSLRTWGQGLSWTDTQYF. The CDR3 nucleotides are TGTGCCAGCAGCCTACGAACATGGGGACAGGGCTTGTCCTGGACAGATACGCAGTATTTT.

The rearrangement links TRBV4-1 to TRBJ1-3, with D maybe TRBD1 (6 bases). V lost 2 bases and J 5 bases, leaving 13 bases between the germline ends. This CDR3 is 15 amino acids long. Germline-derived CDR1 and CDR2 are MGHRA and YSYEKL. The CDR3 reads CASSQTRDTRNTIYF. As DNA, the CDR3 is TGCGCCAGCAGCCAAACCCGGGACACCCGAAACACCATATATTTT.

This chain uses TRBV27 with TRBJ2-2, with 11 bases aligning to TRBD2. The CDR3 runs to 18 residues. Germline CDR1 is MNHEY and CDR2 is SMNVEV (reference sequence). The junction had 14 bases not matched to a gene; V was cut back by 6 bases and J by 5 bases. The CDR3 loop is CASRPRPLAGGRTGELFF. The CDR3 bases are TGTGCCAGCAGACCGAGACCGCTAGCGGGAGGACGGACCGGGGAGCTGTTTTTT.

The CDR3, as DNA: TGTGCCAGCAGCCGTACAGGGAGCGGGCAGTTCTTC. Residues: CASSRTGSGQFF. J is TRBJ2-1 and V is TRBV5-6; D is perhaps TRBD1 (6 bases). The germline CDR1 and CDR2 sequences are SGHDT and YYEEEE. V gave up 4 bases and J gave up 12 bases, with 14 bases separating them. The CDR3 runs 12 residues. Together with reference TRBV5-6 and TRBJ2-1, the CDR3 gives the full variable domain: DAGVTQSPTHLIKTRGQQVTLRCSPKSGHDTVSWYQQALGQGPQFIFQYYEEEERQRGNFPDRFSGHQFPNYSSELNVNALLLGDSALYLCASSRTGSGQFFGPGTRLTVL.

The genes are TRBV27 and TRBJ1-6; unclear D gene. The V end was cut by 6 bases, the J end by 9 bases, with 9 bases between. CDR3 size: 12 residues. CDR1 MNHEY and CDR2 SMNVEV come from the germline V gene (reference sequence). CDR3 sequence: CASSHLSSPLHF. The CDR3 DNA follows: TGTGCCAGCAGCCACCTCAGTTCACCCCTCCACTTT.

The chain employs TRBV4-1 and TRBJ2-2; D may be TRBD2 (7 bases). V was pared by 0 bases and J by 7 bases, with 18 bases between. Germline V gives CDR1 MGHRA, CDR2 YSYEKL. The CDR3 is made up of 17 amino acids. The CDR3 spells CASSQERGRGDGGELFF. CDR3 nucleotides: TGCGCCAGCAGCCAAGAGCGGGGGCGCGGGGATGGCGGGGAGCTGTTTTTT.

The chain carries TRBV4-3 and TRBJ1-5; maybe TRBD1 (6 bases). V lost 0 bases, J lost 5 bases, and 11 bases lay in between. The germline V gene has CDR1 LGHNA and CDR2 YSLEER. The CDR3 has 15 residues. CDR3 sequence reads: CASSQDWKGDQPQHF. The CDR3, as DNA: TGCGCCAGCAGCCAAGATTGGAAGGGGGATCAGCCCCAGCATTTT.

This clone has only a few counts. The CDR3 DNA reads TGTGCCAGCAGCCAAGTCGGGGGAGCTTTCTTT. It is translated as CASSQVGGAFF. This chain links TRBV14 with TRBJ1-1, with a possible D match to TRBD1 (5 bases). V lost 1 base to trimming and J lost 10 bases, with 7 bases between them. This CDR3 spans 11 amino acids. Germline loops: CDR1 SGHDN, CDR2 FVKESK. Looking up the rest from reference TRBV14 and TRBJ1-1 gives the full variable domain: EAGVTQFPSHSVIEKGQTVTLRCDPISGHDNLYWYRRVMGKEIKFLLHFVKESKQDESGMPNNRFLAERTGGTYSTLKVQPAELEDSGVYFCASSQVGGAFFGQGTRLTVV.